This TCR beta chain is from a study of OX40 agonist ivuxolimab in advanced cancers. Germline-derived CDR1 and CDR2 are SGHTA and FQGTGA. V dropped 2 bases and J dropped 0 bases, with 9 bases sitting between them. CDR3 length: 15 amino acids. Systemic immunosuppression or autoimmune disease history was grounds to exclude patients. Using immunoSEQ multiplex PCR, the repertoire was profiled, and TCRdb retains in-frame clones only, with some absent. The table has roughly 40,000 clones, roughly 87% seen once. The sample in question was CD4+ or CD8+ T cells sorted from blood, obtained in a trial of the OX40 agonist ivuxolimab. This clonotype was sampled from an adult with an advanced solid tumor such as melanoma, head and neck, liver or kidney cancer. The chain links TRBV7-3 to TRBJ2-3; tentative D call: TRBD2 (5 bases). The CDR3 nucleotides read TGTGCCAGCAGCTTACTAGCTTTTAGCACAGATACGCAGTATTTT. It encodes CASSLLAFSTDTQYF. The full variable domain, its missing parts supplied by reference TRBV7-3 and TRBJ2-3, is GAGVSQTPSNKVTEKGKYVELRCDPISGHTALYWYRQSLGQGPEFLIYFQGTGAADDSGLPNDRFFAVRPEGSVSTLKIQRTERGDSAVYLCASSLLAFSTDTQYFGPGTRLTVL.